These 2 T cell receptor beta chains originate from one sample sequenced in a study of shared clonotypes between healthy human individuals. The data were produced by immunoSEQ multiplex PCR, yet TCRdb's version contains in-frame clones alone and is incomplete. The sample lists hundreds of thousands of clones; around 67% were seen once. The sequencing input was memory CD4+ T cells sorted from blood. The subset was: CD45RA-negative fraction. The receptors were sampled from a woman aged 30 to 39 in good health.

For this clone: The identical CDR3 is also encoded by other nucleotide sequences in the sample. The V call is TRBV19, the J call TRBJ1-2; TRBD1 is a possible D gene (5 bases). V was clipped by 8 bases and J by 2 bases, with 15 bases between them. Germline CDR1 reads LNHDA; CDR2 reads SQIVND (reference sequence). The length of the CDR3 is 14 residues. The DNA of the CDR3 is TGTGCCAGTTCCTCGGGGACGGAAAACTATGGCTACACCTTC. Translating it yields CASSSGTENYGYTF. Variable domain in full (rest from reference TRBV19 and TRBJ1-2): DGGITQSPKYLFRKEGQNVTLSCEQNLNHDAMYWYRQDPGQGLRLIYYSQIVNDFQKGDIAEGYSVSREKKESFPLTVTSAQKNPTAFYLCASSSGTENYGYTFGSGTRLTVV.

V is TRBV19 and J is TRBJ1-2, with D maybe TRBD1 (6 bases). The CDR3 is 14 residues long. The V gene lost 6 bases and the J gene lost 4 bases, with 15 bases spanning the gap. Germline V CDR1 and CDR2: LNHDA, SQIVND (reference sequence). The CDR3 sequence is CASRPTGRSYGYTF. CDR3 sequence (DNA): TGTGCCAGTAGGCCCACAGGGCGTTCCTATGGCTACACCTTC. The full variable domain, completed using reference TRBV19 and TRBJ1-2, is DGGITQSPKYLFRKEGQNVTLSCEQNLNHDAMYWYRQDPGQGLRLIYYSQIVNDFQKGDIAEGYSVSREKKESFPLTVTSAQKNPTAFYLCASRPTGRSYGYTFGSGTRLTVV.